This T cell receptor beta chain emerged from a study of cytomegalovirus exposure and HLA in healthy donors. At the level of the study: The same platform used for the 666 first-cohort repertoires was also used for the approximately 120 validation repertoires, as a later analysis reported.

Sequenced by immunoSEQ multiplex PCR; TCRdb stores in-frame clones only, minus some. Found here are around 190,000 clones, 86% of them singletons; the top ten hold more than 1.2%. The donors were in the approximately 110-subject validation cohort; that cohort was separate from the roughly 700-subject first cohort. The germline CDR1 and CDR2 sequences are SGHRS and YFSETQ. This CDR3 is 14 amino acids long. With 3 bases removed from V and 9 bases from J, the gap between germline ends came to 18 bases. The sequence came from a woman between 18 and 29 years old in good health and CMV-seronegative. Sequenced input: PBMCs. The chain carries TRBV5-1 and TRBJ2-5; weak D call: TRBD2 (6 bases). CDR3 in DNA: TGCGCCAGCAGCTCCACCGGGGGTGCCGGGGCCCAGTACTTC. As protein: CASSSTGGAGAQYF.